A selection of T cell receptor beta chains follows, all from one sample in a study of T-cell reconstitution after alpha-beta-depleted transplantation in children. One entry per CDR3 protein, called by TCRdb with MiXCR from the PCR reads. In the table there are some 200,000 distinct CDR3 sequences, roughly 14% of which are singletons. Source: PBMCs from the stem cell graft donor, taken from the stem cell graft. The receptors derive from a human donor who donated a stem cell graft to a child with acute lymphoblastic leukemia. Each CDR3 is given with its conserved first and last residue. The order of the fields is CDR3 length, D gene, J gene, clone size, V gene, CDR3 protein, CDR3 DNA. D genes are given only for firm matches. Only part of the rows carry a size: once, few, many, or a class if the clone is expanded.

14	NA	TRBJ2-1	many	TRBV10-3	CAISVGGVRNEQFF	TGTGCCATCAGTGTAGGGGGAGTCCGCAATGAGCAGTTCTTC
18	TRBD2	TRBJ2-7	many	TRBV12-3/TRBV12-4	CASSLSPSGLLWSYEQYF	TGTGCCAGCAGTTTATCGCCTAGCGGATTGCTGTGGTCCTACGAGCAGTACTTC
15	NA	TRBJ1-2	NA	TRBV6-1	CASTNEGATNYGYTF	TGTGCCAGCACCAACGAGGGAGCCACTAACTATGGCTACACCTTC
15	TRBD1	TRBJ2-7	many	TRBV5-1	CASSLNGQGRNEQYF	TGCGCCAGCAGCTTGAATGGACAGGGGAGGAACGAGCAGTACTTC
19	NA	TRBJ2-5	many	TRBV6-1	CASSEDITSRRGLQETQYF	TGTGCCAGCAGTGAAGACATCACTAGCAGGAGGGGGCTTCAAGAGACCCAGTACTTC
15	NA	TRBJ1-4	many	TRBV7-9	CASSLRMGRREKLFF	TGTGCCAGCAGCTTACGCATGGGAAGGAGGGAAAAACTGTTTTTT
14	TRBD1	TRBJ2-5	many	TRBV19	CASSADREDETQYF	TGTGCCAGTAGTGCGGACAGGGAGGACGAGACCCAGTACTTC
14	NA	TRBJ2-1	many	TRBV9	CASSLKIRDTEQFF	TGTGCCAGCAGTCTTAAGATCCGGGACACTGAGCAGTTCTTC
11	TRBD1	TRBJ1-1	NA	TRBV2	CASSWDSEAFF	TGTGCCAGCAGTTGGGACAGTGAAGCTTTCTTT
15	NA	TRBJ2-2	many	TRBV3-1	CASSQVLEPTGELFF	TGTGCCAGCAGCCAAGTTCTCGAGCCCACCGGGGAGCTGTTTTTT
15	NA	TRBJ1-1	many	TRBV20-1	CSARTVARARTEAFF	TGCAGTGCTAGAACCGTCGCAAGGGCCCGCACTGAAGCTTTCTTT
14	TRBD2	TRBJ2-1	medium-sized	TRBV7-9	CASSLTLAGDEQFF	TGTGCCAGCAGCTTAACGCTAGCGGGGGATGAGCAGTTCTTC
13	NA	TRBJ2-7	many	TRBV20-1	CSAVPGPKAEQYF	TGCAGTGCAGTACCGGGACCCAAGGCCGAGCAGTACTTC
17	NA	TRBJ2-2	many	TRBV25-1	CASSELGAAKNTGELFF	TGTGCCAGCAGTGAGCTCGGGGCGGCCAAGAACACCGGGGAGCTGTTTTTT
16	NA	TRBJ1-1	few	TRBV20-1	CSARDPGLRRVPEAFF	TGCAGTGCTAGAGATCCGGGGTTGAGGAGGGTCCCTGAAGCTTTCTTT
13	NA	TRBJ2-7	many	TRBV19	CASSIQESSEQYF	TGTGCCAGTAGTATCCAGGAATCGAGTGAGCAGTACTTC
11	NA	TRBJ2-1	many	TRBV27	CASRLRTEQFF	TGTGCCAGCAGGCTAAGGACCGAGCAGTTCTTC
14	NA	TRBJ2-2	many	TRBV7-8	CASSFKWGDGELFF	TGTGCCAGCAGCTTTAAGTGGGGTGATGGGGAGCTGTTTTTT
15	NA	TRBJ2-1	many	TRBV12-3/TRBV12-4	CASSFDSHSYNEQFF	TGTGCCAGCAGTTTCGACAGCCACTCCTACAATGAGCAGTTCTTC
13	TRBD1	TRBJ2-5	many	TRBV12-3/TRBV12-4	CASSPDREETQYF	TGTGCCAGCAGTCCGGACAGGGAAGAGACCCAGTACTTC
13	NA	TRBJ2-3	many	TRBV20-1	CSSSAGRGDTQYF	TGCAGTTCGAGCGCGGGACGGGGAGATACGCAGTATTTT
15	NA	TRBJ2-7	many	TRBV12-3/TRBV12-4	CASSKTSGSSYEQYF	TGTGCCAGCAGTAAGACGTCGGGGAGCTCCTACGAGCAGTACTTC
13	NA	TRBJ2-3	many	TRBV9	CASSPWKGDTQYF	TGTGCCAGCAGCCCTTGGAAAGGGGATACGCAGTATTTT
15	TRBD1	TRBJ1-2	many	TRBV11-3	CASSPDRGQRYGYTF	TGTGCCAGCAGCCCCGACAGGGGGCAACGGTATGGCTACACCTTC
19	TRBD2	TRBJ2-1	many	TRBV5-1	CASSLGERSGRRSYNEQFF	TGCGCCAGCAGCTTGGGTGAGCGGAGCGGGAGGAGGTCCTACAATGAGCAGTTCTTC
16	TRBD2	TRBJ2-1	NA	TRBV5-1	CASSLSGGRGYNEQFF	TGCGCCAGCAGCTTGTCTGGCGGGAGGGGGTACAATGAGCAGTTCTTC
14	NA	TRBJ2-3	many	TRBV20-1	CSARSGIVTDTQYF	TGCAGTGCTAGGTCCGGGATAGTAACAGATACGCAGTATTTT
16	TRBD2	TRBJ2-1	many	TRBV27	CASTRVTGTSKVEQFF	TGTGCCAGCACGCGGGTGACCGGGACTAGCAAGGTTGAGCAGTTCTTC
14	NA	TRBJ1-1	many	TRBV10-3	CAISDRDRVTEAFF	TGTGCCATCAGTGATAGGGACCGGGTCACTGAAGCTTTCTTT
11	TRBD2	TRBJ2-1	many	TRBV12-3/TRBV12-4	CASSLGLADFF	TGTGCCAGCAGTTTAGGGCTAGCGGATTTCTTC